This TCR beta chain is drawn from a study of cytomegalovirus exposure and HLA in healthy donors. Study in general: Of some 360 genotyped donors, roughly 81% clustered with self-reported Caucasian donors. Study results and limitations: 87-base-pair reads could not separate some V segments, including TRBV6-2 and TRBV6-3. When analyzed later, a missense DCLRE1C variant was found to be linked to TCR beta V- and J-gene trimming.

Vbeta (60) and Jbeta (13) primers were used in the PCR. Profiled with immunoSEQ multiplex PCR; TCRdb holds only in-frame clones, not every one. The sample yields fewer than 250,000 clones, roughly 80% seen once. This clone was recorded a few times. Its antigen is not known. This CDR3 is 13 amino acids long. Germline assignment: CDR1 SGHAT and CDR2 FQNNGV. Trimming cost V 0 bases and J 7 bases, with 7 bases left between them. The sample consisted of PBMCs. V usage is TRBV11-2 and J usage is TRBJ1-5; D gene uncertain. This clonotype was sampled from a male donor in good health and CMV-seropositive. The CDR3 loop reads CASSLERAQPQHF. DNA for the CDR3: TGTGCCAGCAGCTTAGAGAGGGCCCAGCCCCAGCATTTT.